What follows are 12 T cell receptor beta chains derived from one specimen sequenced in a study of cytomegalovirus exposure and HLA in healthy donors (dated by TCRdb to between 2016 and 2019). The method was the immunoSEQ multiplex PCR assay. For the multiplex PCR, a mixture combining 60 forward primers for TCR Vbeta segments and 13 reverse primers for TCR Jbeta segments was used. The source is immuneACCESS, and TCRdb retained only in-frame sequences with V and J called. Part of the clones is not carried over; for the studies checked, unresolved V genes explain less than half of this, and the remainder is unexplained. For this sample the table gives over 100,000 clones, of which 82% were detected only once. Of the sample, 8.1% is held by the ten largest clones. What was sequenced was PBMCs. All receptors derive from a woman aged 45-60 years in good health and CMV-seropositive.

This chain links TRBV21-1 with TRBJ2-5; whether TRBD1, the table's D call, matches the DNA was not checked. TRBV21-1 is recorded as a pseudogene. CDR3 length: 13 residues. CDR3 in DNA: TGTGCCAGCATCTACAGGGTCCAAGAGACCCAGTACTTC. It translates to CASIYRVQETQYF.

This rearrangement joins TRBV19 to TRBJ2-2; 7 bases fit TRBD2. The CDR3 contains 16 residues. Trimming at V came to 3 bases and at J to 1 base, leaving 5 bases not matched to a gene. The germline V gene encodes CDR1 LNHDA and CDR2 SQIVND (reference sequence). CDR3 nucleotides: TGTGCCAGTAGTATCTCTAGCGGTAGGAACACCGGGGAGCTGTTTTTT. Translation: CASSISSGRNTGELFF.

J is TRBJ1-2 and V is TRBV27; the D is unclear. This CDR3 has 14 amino acids. Per the germline V gene, CDR1 is MNHEY and CDR2 is SMNVEV (reference sequence). Trimming cost V 2 bases and J 0 bases, with 7 bases left between them. This CDR3 is CASSLTGANYGYTF. CDR3 coding DNA: TGTGCCAGCAGTTTAACGGGAGCTAACTATGGCTACACCTTC.

The V gene is TRBV20-1, the J gene TRBJ2-7; no clear D gene. CDR1 and CDR2 (germline): DFQATT, SNEGSKA (reference sequence). CDR3 size: 11 residues. Trimming cost V 7 bases and J 2 bases, with 9 bases left between them. DNA for the CDR3: TGCAGTGTAGAATACGCCTACGAGCAGTACTTC. This gives the protein CSVEYAYEQYF.

Of note for this clone: One end of the junction fails to match germline, which may point to a read error. The rearrangement joins TRBV28 to TRBJ2-7; D is uncertain. The V gene's germline CDR1 is MDHEN and CDR2 SYDVKM. This CDR3 has 14 residues. The CDR3 loop is CATSSFAYSYEQYF. Here the CDR3 DNA reads TGTGCCACCAGTAGCTTCGCCTACTCCTACGAGCAGTACTTC.

Comments on this clone: One junction end disagrees with the germline gene, perhaps due to a read error. This rearrangement joins TRBV7-7 to TRBJ2-2; TRBD1 might be the D (5 bases). This CDR3 has 15 residues. The germline CDR1 and CDR2 sequences are SSHAT and FNYEAQ (reference sequence). DNA of the CDR3: TGTGCTAGCAGCTTAGTTCCAGGGCACACCGGGGAGCTGTTTTTT. It codes for CASSLVPGHTGELFF.

The chain is built from TRBV27 and TRBJ1-5, with D possibly being TRBD1 (6 bases). There are 13 residues in the CDR3. The germline gives CDR1 MNHEY, CDR2 SMNVEV (reference sequence). Trimming removed 5 bases at V and 7 bases at J, with 12 bases between. The DNA for the CDR3 is TGTGCCAGCAGTGCCAACAGGGCCCAGCCCCAGCATTTT. It codes for CASSANRAQPQHF.

This clone appeared a few times. The chain recombines TRBV7-3 with TRBJ1-1; D is perhaps TRBD1 (5 bases). This CDR3 comprises 15 residues. Germline CDR1 and CDR2: SGHTA and FQGTGA. The V end lost 0 bases, the J end lost 9 bases, and 17 bases lay between the germline ends. CDR3 nucleotides: TGTGCCAGCAGCTTAACGGTGGCAGGGTCTTCGAAAGCTTTCTTT. It specifies CASSLTVAGSSKAFF.

The chain uses TRBV28 and TRBJ1-5; D unresolved. The V and J ends lost 7 bases and 2 bases respectively, with 6 bases between them. Per germline, CDR1 MDHEN and CDR2 SYDVKM. This CDR3 spans 12 amino acids. The chain's CDR3 is CASTLGNQPQHF. The CDR3 DNA reads TGTGCCAGCACCTTAGGCAATCAGCCCCAGCATTTT.

The CDR3 DNA reads as TGCGCCAGCAGCTTGGGAGCAGGGTCTGGCGCTGAAGCTTTCTTT. The encoded protein is CASSLGAGSGAEAFF. The chain joins TRBV5-1 to TRBJ1-1, with D maybe TRBD1 (5 bases). Germline V CDR1 and CDR2: SGHRS, YFSETQ. This CDR3 has 15 residues. Trimming pared 0 bases from V and 6 bases from J, leaving 15 bases between.

The chain combines TRBV10-3 with TRBJ2-1; perhaps TRBD1 as D (6 bases). This CDR3 spans 13 amino acids. Trimming cost V 6 bases and J 6 bases, with 12 bases left between them. The V gene's germline CDR1 is ENHRY and CDR2 SYGVKD. The CDR3 DNA follows: TGTGCCATCAGCGGACAGCCCTCCAATGAGCAGTTCTTC. Translated: CAISGQPSNEQFF.

V gene TRBV7-9 combines with J gene TRBJ1-2; D unclear. V was pared by 0 bases and J by 0 bases, with 5 bases between. The CDR3 is 14 residues long. Germline-derived CDR1 and CDR2 are SEHNR and FQNEAQ (reference sequence). Written as DNA, the CDR3 is TGTGCCAGCAGCTTAGCACAGACTAACTATGGCTACACCTTC. Amino acid sequence: CASSLAQTNYGYTF.